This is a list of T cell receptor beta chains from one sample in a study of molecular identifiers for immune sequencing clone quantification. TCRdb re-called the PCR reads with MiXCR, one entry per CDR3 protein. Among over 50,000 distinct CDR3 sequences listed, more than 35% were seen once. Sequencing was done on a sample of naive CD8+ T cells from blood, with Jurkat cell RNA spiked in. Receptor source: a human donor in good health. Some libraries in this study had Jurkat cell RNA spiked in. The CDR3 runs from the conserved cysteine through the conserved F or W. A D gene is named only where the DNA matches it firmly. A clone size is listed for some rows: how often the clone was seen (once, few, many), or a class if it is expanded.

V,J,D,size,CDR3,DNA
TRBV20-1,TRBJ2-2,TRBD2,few,CSAMRLAGADGELFF,TGCAGTGCTATGCGACTAGCGGGAGCTGACGGGGAGCTGTTTTTT
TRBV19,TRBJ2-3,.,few,CASRDTSTDTQYF,TGTGCCAGCCGGGACACAAGCACAGATACGCAGTATTTT
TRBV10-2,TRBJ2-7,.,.,CASSDLAPSYEQYF,TGCGCCAGCAGTGACCTAGCGCCCTCCTACGAGCAGTACTTC
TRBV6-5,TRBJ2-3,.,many,CASSTLLRPSTDTQYF,TGTGCCAGCAGCACTCTCTTGCGGCCTAGCACAGATACGCAGTATTTT
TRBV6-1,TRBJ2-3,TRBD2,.,CASRRGRGLSTDTQNF,TGTGCCAGCAGACGCGGGAGGGGGCTAAGCACAGATACGCAGAATTTT
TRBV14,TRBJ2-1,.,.,CASSLSRTQVNEQFF,TGTGCCAGCAGCCTCTCCCGGACCCAGGTCAATGAGCAGTTCTTC
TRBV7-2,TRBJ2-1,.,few,CASSGESGVPLSEQFF,TGTGCCAGCAGCGGGGAGAGCGGAGTCCCACTATCGGAGCAGTTCTTC
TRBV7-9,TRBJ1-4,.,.,CASSLLGGNEKLFF,TGTGCCAGCAGCTTACTCGGCGGTAATGAAAAACTGTTTTTT
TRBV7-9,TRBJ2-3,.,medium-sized,CASSPPLATADTQYF,TGTGCCAGCAGCCCTCCACTGGCGACGGCAGATACGCAGTATTTT
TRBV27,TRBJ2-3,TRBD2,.,CASSLRTSGRAYTQYF,TGTGCCAGCAGTTTACGGACTAGCGGGAGGGCTTATACGCAGTATTTT
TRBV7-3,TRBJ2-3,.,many,CASSLIGDTQYF,TGTGCCAGCAGCTTAATAGGAGATACGCAGTATTTT
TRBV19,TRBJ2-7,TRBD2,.,CASSFGAGDYEQYF,TGTGCCAGTAGTTTTGGAGCGGGAGACTACGAGCAGTACTTC
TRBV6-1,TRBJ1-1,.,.,CASSEAQNTEAFF,TGTGCCAGCAGTGAAGCACAGAACACTGAAGCTTTCTTT
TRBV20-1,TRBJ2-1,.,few,CSASVIGDNEQFF,TGCAGTGCCAGCGTAATCGGGGACAATGAGCAGTTCTTC
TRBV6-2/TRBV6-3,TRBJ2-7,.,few,CASSPGSSSYEQYF,TGTGCCAGCAGTCCCGGGTCTAGCTCCTACGAGCAGTACTTC
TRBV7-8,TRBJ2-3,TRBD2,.,CASSPSGRTDNF,TGTGCCAGCAGCCCTAGCGGGAGAACAGATAATTTT
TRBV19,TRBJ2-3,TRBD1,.,CASTTSRDSPGDTQYF,TGTGCCAGTACCACTTCCAGGGACAGCCCGGGAGATACGCAGTATTTT
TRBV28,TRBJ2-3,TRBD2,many,CASSLGLAVTDTQYF,TGTGCCAGCAGTTTAGGACTAGCGGTCACAGATACGCAGTATTTT
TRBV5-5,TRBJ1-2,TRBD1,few,CASSPAGQGYYGYTF,TGTGCCAGCAGCCCCGCTGGACAGGGTTACTATGGCTACACCTTC
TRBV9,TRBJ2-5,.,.,CASSPHGRGGQTQYF,TGTGCCAGCAGCCCTCATGGCAGGGGTGGACAGACCCAGTACTTC
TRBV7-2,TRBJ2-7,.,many,CASSSVGLGYEQYF,TGTGCCAGCAGCTCAGTGGGTTTGGGATACGAGCAGTACTTC
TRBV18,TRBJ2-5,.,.,CASSPQETQYF,TGTGCCAGCTCACCCCAAGAGACCCAGTACTTC
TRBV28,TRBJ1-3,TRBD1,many,CASSPTGSADTIYF,TGTGCCAGCAGTCCGACAGGGAGTGCAGACACCATATATTTT
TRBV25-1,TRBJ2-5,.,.,CAAGGGPRSQYF,TGTGCCGCTGGGGGAGGCCCTCGGAGCCAGTACTTC
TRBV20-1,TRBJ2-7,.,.,CSARDLGILYEQYF,TGCAGTGCTAGAGATTTAGGCATCCTCTACGAGCAGTACTTC
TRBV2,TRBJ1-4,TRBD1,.,CASSESGTGWREKPFF,TGTGCCAGCAGTGAGTCCGGGACAGGGTGGAGAGAAAAACCGTTTTTT
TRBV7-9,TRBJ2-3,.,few,CASSFSAADTTDTQYF,TGTGCCAGCAGCTTCTCCGCGGCGGACACCACAGATACGCAGTATTTT
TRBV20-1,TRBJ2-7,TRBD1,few,CSASSLETGRYEQYF,TGCAGTGCCAGCTCCCTCGAGACAGGGAGATACGAGCAGTACTTC
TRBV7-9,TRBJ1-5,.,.,CASSLDRESNQPQHF,TGTGCCAGCAGCTTAGACAGAGAAAGTAATCAGCCCCAGCATTTT
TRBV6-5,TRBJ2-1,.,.,CASSYTVSPGRSYNEQFF,TGTGCCAGCAGTTACACCGTGTCCCCGGGACGGTCGTATAATGAGCAGTTCTTC
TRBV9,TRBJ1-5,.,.,CASSVDGRCNQPLHF,TGTGCCAGCAGCGTAGATGGACGGTGCAATCAGCCCCTGCATTTT
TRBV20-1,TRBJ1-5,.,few,CSARDTAVSNQPQHF,TGCAGTGCTAGAGATACTGCCGTAAGCAATCAGCCCCAGCATTTT
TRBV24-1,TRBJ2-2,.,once,CATTGVDTGEPFF,TGTGCCACCACAGGGGTTGACACCGGGGAGCCGTTTTTT
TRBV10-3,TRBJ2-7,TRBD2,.,CAISETSASYEQYF,TGTGCCATCAGTGAAACTAGCGCTTCCTACGAGCAGTACTTC
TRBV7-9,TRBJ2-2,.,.,CASRIIQGLTGELFF,TGTGCCAGCAGGATAATACAGGGTTTGACCGGGGAGCTGTTTTTT
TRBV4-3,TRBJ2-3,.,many,CASSQGPGKLVTDTQYF,TGCGCCAGCAGCCAGGGGCCGGGAAAACTAGTCACAGATACGCAGTATTTT
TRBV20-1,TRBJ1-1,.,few,CSRTPQDYTEAFF,TGCAGCCGGACCCCACAGGATTACACTGAAGCTTTCTTT
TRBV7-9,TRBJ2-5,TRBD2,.,CAIDSPGLAGVSWETQYF,TGTGCCATCGACTCACCGGGACTAGCGGGAGTATCGTGGGAGACCCAGTACTTC
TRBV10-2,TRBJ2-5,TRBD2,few,CASSSLAGAETQYF,TGCGCCAGCAGTTCACTAGCGGGAGCAGAGACCCAGTACTTC
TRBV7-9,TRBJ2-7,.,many,CASSLARGTVTYEQYF,TGTGCCAGCAGCTTAGCGCGGGGGACAGTAACCTACGAGCAGTACTTC
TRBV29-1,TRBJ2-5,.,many,CSVEERQFGTQYF,TGCAGCGTTGAAGAGAGACAGTTCGGGACCCAGTACTTC
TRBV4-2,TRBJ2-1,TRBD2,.,CASSPEESVASGDNEQFF,TGTGCCAGCAGCCCCGAGGAGTCGGTCGCTAGCGGGGACAATGAGCAGTTCTTC
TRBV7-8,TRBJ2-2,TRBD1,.,CASSNRQGFPGELFF,TGTGCCAGCAGCAACAGACAGGGGTTTCCCGGGGAGCTGTTTTTT
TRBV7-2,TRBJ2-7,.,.,CASSMASYEQYF,TGTGCCAGCAGCATGGCCTCCTACGAGCAGTACTTC
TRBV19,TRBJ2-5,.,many,CASSIDWVIGGTQETQYF,TGTGCCAGTAGTATTGATTGGGTTATCGGAGGAACCCAAGAGACCCAGTACTTC
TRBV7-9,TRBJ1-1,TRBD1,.,CASRLQGAPAFF,TGTGCCAGCCGCCTACAGGGGGCCCCAGCATTCTTT